Listed here is a single T cell receptor beta chain. Collection occurred without any documented infections or immune events in donors. These data are taken from a study of identifying expanded T cells in peripheral blood. The CDR3 consists of 15 residues. The germline V gene encodes CDR1 SNHLY and CDR2 FYNNEI. V was clipped by 5 bases and J by 6 bases, with 17 bases between them. The protocol was immunoSEQ multiplex PCR, while the TCRdb copy is restricted to in-frame clones and leaves out a portion. The repertoire holds more than 55,000 clones, with over 75% as singletons. The clonotype comes from a person aged 18 to 75 in good health. V gene TRBV2 combines with J gene TRBJ1-5, with D unclear. The sample comprised blood. The CDR3 region has the DNA TGTGCCAGCAGTCTTTCAGTCGAGTCGGGTCAGCCCCAGCATTTT. Translated: CASSLSVESGQPQHF.